Listed below are T cell receptor beta chains from one sample, sequenced in a study of T cell changes during pregnancy in multiple sclerosis. Sequenced by immunoSEQ multiplex PCR; TCRdb stores in-frame clones only, minus some. The table lists about 39,000 clones, 75% to 95% of them singletons. The sequenced sample was CD4+ T cells from peripheral blood mononuclear cells, obtained after pregnancy. These receptors all stem from a female donor in good health, enrolled as a control in a pregnancy study. Each CDR3 is given with its conserved first and last residue.

v_call,cdr3_aa
TRBV11-2,CASSSGLAGYNEQFF
TRBV28,CASSSGKGLVF
TRBV27,CASRPRAHNSPLHF
TRBV2,CASRRTGAISGNTIYF
TRBV7-7,CASSSPEAGELFF
TRBV7-6,CASSPLDRGGEEAFF
TRBV10-3,CAIRQGLAEKRSYEQYF
TRBV6-1,CASSEAALNEKLFF
TRBV7-3,CASSPGLGEAYNEQFF
TRBV7-6,CASSLGGGRGSSPLHF
TRBV7-9,CASSLSNSEATEAFF
TRBV5-4,CASTPGQGADTQYF
TRBV18,CASSPPGERTTTQYF
TRBV5-1,CASSTGGFSEAFF
TRBV28,CASRKPPGQRSSYNSPLHF
TRBV20-1,CSANIEPQHF
TRBV7-9,CASRPGGNTEAFF
TRBV15,CATSSPGGTNIQYF
TRBV11-2,CASSFTIAGEQFF
TRBV7-2,CASSLSRQENTEAFF
TRBV11-2,CASSLVAGQPQHF
TRBV12-5,CASGLATGTGVNEQFF
TRBV28,CASSLAGGHETQYF
TRBV5-4,CASSLGSGRATGELFF
TRBV7-9,CASSLSGGADTQYF
TRBV2,CASRDPDRVYGYTF
TRBV28,CATGTAGGYEQYF
TRBV7-2,CASTSPGGPGEQYF
TRBV7-3,CASSLGGRAKETQYF
TRBV27,CASSLEQYNEQFF
TRBV27,CASSPLGNWRYEQYF
TRBV30,CAWHRVYNSPLHF
TRBV5-4,CASSSGLAGTGANVLTF
TRBV6-4,CASSDSLAGSNEQFF
TRBV6-6,CASSNRQGAGDTQYF
TRBV25-1,CASSVAGGLSYEQYF
TRBV5-1,CASYTSSGGNEQFF
TRBV2,CASKMGIAKNIQYF
TRBV19,CASNNPDRGWEQYF
TRBV29-1,CSVEDPAGANTEAFF
TRBV28,CASSYSGFTYEQYF
TRBV14,CASSQVLNIRGYNSPLHF